These 13 T cell receptor beta chains came from one sample sequenced in a study of cytomegalovirus exposure and HLA in healthy donors. 13 Jbeta primers and 60 Vbeta primers were used for the PCR. Here immunoSEQ multiplex PCR was the method, and the copy in TCRdb shows in-frame clones only, minus some. There are about 160,000 clones in the sample; 75% occur only once, and about 3% lies in the top ten. Sequenced material: PBMCs. The receptors stem from a woman aged 50 to 60 in good health and CMV-seropositive.

The rearrangement links TRBV7-9 to TRBJ1-1; no definite D call. The V gene's germline CDR1 is SEHNR and CDR2 FQNEAQ (reference sequence). V gave up 8 bases and J gave up 7 bases, with 20 bases separating them. The CDR3 covers 14 residues. The CDR3 reads CASSLLAGLLEAFF. CDR3 bases: TGTGCCAGCTCCCTATTGGCCGGGTTACTTGAAGCTTTCTTT. The full variable domain, its missing parts supplied by reference TRBV7-9 and TRBJ1-1, is DTGVSQNPRHKITKRGQNVTFRCDPISEHNRLYWYRQTLGQGPEFLTYFQNEAQLEKSRLLSDRFSAERPKGSFSTLEIQRTEQGDSAMYLCASSLLAGLLEAFFGQGTRLTVV.

Here the CDR3 reads CASSLLQGAMNTEAFF. CDR3 coding DNA: TGCGCCAGCAGTCTTTTACAGGGAGCCATGAACACTGAAGCTTTCTTT. The V and J genes are TRBV4-1 and TRBJ1-1, with D perhaps TRBD1 (6 bases). The V gene lost 6 bases and the J gene lost 0 bases, with 17 bases spanning the gap. Germline assignment: CDR1 MGHRA and CDR2 YSYEKL. The CDR3 extends over 16 amino acids.

The chain combines TRBV6-6 with TRBJ1-3; 8 nucleotides line up with TRBD1. Germline V gene sequence: CDR1 MNHNY, CDR2 SVGAGI (reference sequence). This CDR3 is built from 13 residues. V lost 7 bases to trimming and J lost 4 bases; unmatched junction nucleotides: 3. CDR3 in amino acids: CASKTGAGNTIYF. The CDR3 nucleotides are TGTGCCAGCAAGACAGGGGCCGGAAACACCATATATTTT.

The chain couples TRBV25-1 to TRBJ2-1, with a tentative D call TRBD1 (6 bases). The germline V gene encodes CDR1 MGHDK and CDR2 SYGVNS. The V gene lost 4 bases and the J gene lost 1 base, with 11 bases spanning the gap. The CDR3 consists of 15 residues. This CDR3 reads CASSAGESSYNEQFF. In nucleotides, the CDR3 is TGTGCCAGCAGTGCAGGGGAATCATCCTACAATGAGCAGTTCTTC. Complete variable domain (other parts from reference TRBV25-1 and TRBJ2-1): EADIYQTPRYLVIGTGKKITLECSQTMGHDKMYWYQQDPGMELHLIHYSYGVNSTEKGDLSSESTVSRIRTEHFPLTLESARPSHTSQYLCASSAGESSYNEQFFGPGTRLTVL.

The J gene is TRBJ2-7, the V gene TRBV2; D may be TRBD1 (5 bases). Germline V gene lookup returns CDR1 SNHLY and CDR2 FYNNEI. Trimming left V 4 bases short and J 4 bases short, with 14 bases between. CDR3 length equals 14 residues. Here the CDR3 reads CASSAQGVRYEQYF. The CDR3 DNA sequence: TGTGCCAGCAGTGCGCAAGGGGTCAGGTACGAGCAGTACTTC.

V and J are TRBV13 and TRBJ1-1; D gene unclear. There are 15 residues in the CDR3. Trimming shortened V by 3 bases and J by 2 bases, and 13 bases separated the two germline ends. Germline CDR1 PRHDT, CDR2 FYEKMQ (reference sequence). The DNA of the CDR3 is TGTGCCAGCAGCTTTTCTAGCCGGTCAAACACTGAAGCTTTCTTT. Residues: CASSFSSRSNTEAFF.

The chain couples TRBV4-1 to TRBJ1-2; no clear D gene. Trimming took off 4 bases at V and 0 bases at J, with 12 bases between the two ends. CDR1 is MGHRA and CDR2 is YSYEKL in the germline V gene. This CDR3 spans 15 amino acids. As DNA, the CDR3 is TGCGCCAGCAGCCGCGGGAGTGGATCTAACTATGGCTACACCTTC. Amino acids: CASSRGSGSNYGYTF.

The chain is built from TRBV10-2 and TRBJ1-2; D unresolved. The germline V gene encodes CDR1 WSHSY and CDR2 SAAADI. V shed 2 bases and J shed 4 bases, with 11 bases lying between them. This CDR3 region has 14 residues. Written as DNA, the CDR3 is TGCGCCAGCAGTGAGGATGCGGAAAGCTATGGCTACACCTTC. It is translated as CASSEDAESYGYTF.

This sequence joins TRBV7-3 and TRBJ2-3; 10 positions match TRBD2. The CDR3 loop spans 16 amino acids. V was clipped by 5 bases and J by 4 bases; unmatched bases: 9. In germline, CDR1 is SGHTA, CDR2 FQGTGA. CDR3 sequence reads: CASSAPGLASADTQYF. The CDR3 DNA follows: TGTGCCAGCAGCGCCCCGGGACTAGCGTCAGCAGATACGCAGTATTTT.

This clone was observed a single time. The J gene is TRBJ2-2, the V gene TRBV27; D perhaps matches TRBD1 (7 bases). The ends were cut back, 8 bases at V and 6 bases at J, with 19 bases in the middle. Germline V lookup: CDR1 MNHEY, CDR2 SMNVEV (reference sequence). The CDR3 is 15 amino acids. CDR3 nucleotides: TGTGCCAGCGCGGGGCAGGGGGTTCCGTCCGGGGAGCTGTTTTTT. Translating it yields CASAGQGVPSGELFF.

This rearrangement joins TRBV7-9 to TRBJ1-2, with 7 bases that match TRBD1. V was pared by 3 bases and J by 3 bases, with 4 bases of the junction left unmatched. The CDR3 totals 14 residues. Germline CDR1 SEHNR, CDR2 FQNEAQ (reference sequence). The CDR3 reads CASSFSTGDYGYTF. CDR3 DNA: TGTGCCAGCAGCTTCTCTACAGGGGACTATGGCTACACCTTC.

The chain is built from TRBV19 and TRBJ2-2; 14 bases fit TRBD2. Germline V gives CDR1 LNHDA, CDR2 SQIVND (reference sequence). CDR3 length equals 16 residues. Trimming removed 10 bases from V and 6 bases from J; junction bases left unmatched: 10. The chain's CDR3 is CATSVGLAGGSGELFF. Written as DNA, the CDR3 is TGTGCCACCTCAGTAGGACTAGCGGGGGGCTCCGGGGAGCTGTTTTTT.

The chain has TRBV7-9 and TRBJ1-2, with TRBD1 matching 10 bases. The CDR3 is 14 amino acids. Per germline, CDR1 SEHNR and CDR2 FQNEAQ (reference sequence). Germline trimming cut 3 bases from V and 5 bases from J; bases unmatched to any gene: 3. CDR3 bases: TGTGCCAGCAGCTTCGGGACAGGGGCTTATGGCTACACCTTC. Protein sequence: CASSFGTGAYGYTF.